Below, 25 T cell receptor beta chains from the same sample are listed, as sequenced in a study of T cell responses to AZD1222 COVID-19 vaccine. Generated by immunoSEQ multiplex PCR, the TCRdb table keeps only in-frame clones and is missing some. The table lists approximately 130,000 clones, about 88% of them singletons. The sample in question was peripheral blood, obtained 28 days after the second AZD1222 dose. The receptors stem from an adult who received the AZD1222 COVID-19 vaccine.

V is TRBV2 and J is TRBJ1-3; tentative D call: TRBD1 (5 bases). The CDR3 totals 13 residues. Trimming took 4 bases from V and 2 from J, leaving 6 bases between them. Germline V gene lookup returns CDR1 SNHLY and CDR2 FYNNEI. In DNA, the CDR3 is TGTGCCAGCAGTGCGACAGCTGGAAACACCATATATTTT. Translated, it gives CASSATAGNTIYF. Together with reference TRBV2 and TRBJ1-3, the CDR3 gives the full variable domain: EPEVTQTPSHQVTQMGQEVILRCVPISNHLYFYWYRQILGQKVEFLVSFYNNEISEKSEIFDDQFSVERPDGSNFTLKIRSTKLEDSAMYFCASSATAGNTIYFGEGSWLTVV.

This chain joins TRBV19 and TRBJ2-2; D gene ambiguous. CDR3 length equals 12 residues. The V gene lost 4 bases and the J gene lost 6 bases, with 6 bases spanning the gap. CDR1 is LNHDA, CDR2 SQIVND, per germline (reference sequence). The CDR3 DNA is TGTGCCAGTAGTACCCCTGCCGGGGAGCTGTTTTTT. It is translated as CASSTPAGELFF.

V and J are TRBV4-2 and TRBJ2-7; 7 bases are a match to TRBD2. CDR1 is LGHNA and CDR2 is YNFKEQ in the germline V gene. The CDR3 totals 14 residues. With 2 bases clipped from V and 2 bases from J, the junction kept 3 bases outside the gene matches. The CDR3 sequence: CASSQPGGPYEQYF. The DNA of the CDR3 is TGTGCCAGCAGCCAACCGGGGGGTCCCTACGAGCAGTACTTC.

This clone turned up a few times. V usage is TRBV18 and J usage is TRBJ1-5; D gene ambiguous. The ends were cut back, 4 bases at V and 8 bases at J, with 18 bases in the middle. In germline, CDR1 is KGHSH, CDR2 LQKENI. The CDR3 is 15 residues long. The CDR3 spells CASSLHESSWEPQHF. CDR3 coding DNA: TGTGCCAGCTCACTCCACGAGTCCAGTTGGGAGCCCCAGCATTTT.

This sequence joins TRBV29-1 and TRBJ1-5, with 12 bases aligning to TRBD1. Per germline, CDR1 SQVTM and CDR2 ANQGSEA. The CDR3 has 15 residues. V lost 5 bases to trimming and J lost 5 bases; unmatched junction nucleotides: 7. DNA of the CDR3: TGCAGCGTTAGCCCCGGGACAGGGGGCGATCAGCCCCAGCATTTT. Protein product: CSVSPGTGGDQPQHF.

The gene calls are TRBV12-3 or TRBV12-4 and TRBJ2-2; D ambiguous. V was clipped by 5 bases and J by 1 base, with 2 bases between them. This CDR3 spans 12 amino acids. The CDR3 bases are TGTGCCAGCAGTCTGAACACCGGGGAGCTGTTTTTT. Amino acid sequence: CASSLNTGELFF.

The V and J genes are TRBV12-3 or TRBV12-4 and TRBJ2-7; D is undetermined. V shed 10 bases and J shed 2 bases, with 12 bases lying between them. CDR3 length: 12 residues. CDR3: CATKGSTYEQYF. CDR3 bases: TGTGCCACCAAGGGTTCCACCTACGAGCAGTACTTC.

This chain uses TRBV2 with TRBJ2-1, with D possibly being TRBD2 (5 bases). The V and J ends lost 8 bases and 0 bases respectively, with 14 bases between them. Germline V CDR1 and CDR2: SNHLY, FYNNEI. The CDR3 sequence is 15 residues long. CDR3 sequence: CASLAGAHSYNEQFF. CDR3 coding DNA: TGTGCCAGCCTGGCGGGCGCCCACTCCTACAATGAGCAGTTCTTC.

This chain uses TRBV7-9 with TRBJ1-6, with D possibly being TRBD1 (5 bases). Germline loops: CDR1 SEHNR, CDR2 FQNEAQ (reference sequence). Trimming removed 11 bases at V and 7 bases at J, with 21 bases between. This CDR3 is built from 15 residues. CDR3 sequence: CAASRGPPANSPLHF. CDR3 nucleotides: TGTGCCGCATCTCGGGGACCTCCGGCGAATTCACCCCTCCACTTT.

The chain carries TRBV5-1 and TRBJ2-7; unclear D gene. Germline CDR1 and CDR2: SGHRS and YFSETQ. The CDR3 is made up of 13 amino acids. V lost 6 bases and J 10 bases, leaving 20 bases between the germline ends. The CDR3 DNA sequence: TGCGCCAGCACCCACAGAGTCCCCTTAGAACAGTACTTC. Its protein product is CASTHRVPLEQYF.

The chain combines TRBV5-1 with TRBJ2-2; no reliable D call. Germline V gives CDR1 SGHRS, CDR2 YFSETQ. This CDR3 comprises 14 residues. V was shortened by 0 bases and J by 5 bases, with 8 bases between the two germline ends. CDR3 protein: CASSLGPSTGELFF. The CDR3 region has the DNA TGCGCCAGCAGCTTGGGACCCTCGACCGGGGAGCTGTTTTTT.

The rearrangement joins TRBV4-3 to TRBJ2-2, with D possibly being TRBD1 or TRBD2 (5 bases each). Germline loops: CDR1 LGHNA, CDR2 YSLEER. V shed 0 bases and J shed 0 bases, with 14 bases lying between them. The CDR3 spans 18 residues. The CDR3 reads CASSQEPTGTANTGELFF. The CDR3 DNA sequence: TGCGCCAGCAGCCAAGAGCCGACCGGGACGGCGAACACCGGGGAGCTGTTTTTT.

The V and J genes are TRBV28 and TRBJ2-1, with 9 positions matching TRBD1. Unmatched junction bases numbered 10, after V lost 6 bases and J lost 4 bases. Germline V lookup: CDR1 MDHEN, CDR2 SYDVKM. This CDR3 spans 16 amino acids. The CDR3: CASSPQQGARYNEQFF. In DNA, the CDR3 is TGTGCCAGCAGCCCCCAACAGGGGGCGCGGTACAATGAGCAGTTCTTC.

The gene calls are TRBV3-1 (or the pseudogene TRBV3-2) and TRBJ1-3; D possibly corresponds to TRBD1 (6 bases). The CDR3 has 15 residues. CDR1 and CDR2 from the germline V gene are LGHDT and YNNKEL (reference sequence). Trimming took 1 base from V and 2 from J, leaving 9 bases between them. The CDR3 is CASSQGEGAGNTIYF. CDR3 DNA sequence: TGTGCCAGCAGCCAAGGAGAGGGGGCTGGAAACACCATATATTTT.

The genes are TRBV19 and TRBJ1-2; tentative D call: TRBD1 (5 bases). This CDR3 contains 16 residues. Trimming cost V 0 bases and J 8 bases, with 19 bases left between them. From germline, CDR1 is LNHDA and CDR2 SQIVND (reference sequence). The CDR3 DNA reads TGTGCCAGTAGTATAGAAAGTAAGCAGCCCCGGGGGGGCTACACCTTC. It is translated as CASSIESKQPRGGYTF.

The count of this clone is one. The V call is TRBV7-8, the J call TRBJ1-1; 7 bases agree with TRBD1. The CDR3 totals 13 residues. V was pared by 5 bases and J by 7 bases, with 7 bases of the junction left unmatched. Germline V CDR1 and CDR2: SGHVS, FQNEAQ. Here the CDR3 reads CASSQTGILEAFF. CDR3 sequence (DNA): TGTGCCAGCAGCCAGACAGGGATTCTTGAAGCTTTCTTT. Combining the CDR3 with reference TRBV7-8 and TRBJ1-1 gives the whole variable domain GAGVSQSPRYKVAKRGQDVALRCDPISGHVSLFWYQQALGQGPEFLTYFQNEAQLDKSGLPSDRFFAERPEGSVSTLKIQRTQQEDSAVYLCASSQTGILEAFFGQGTRLTVV.

The rearrangement links TRBV6-5 to TRBJ1-3; D ambiguous. This CDR3 comprises 16 residues. V shed 0 bases and J shed 0 bases, with 9 bases lying between them. The germline CDR1 and CDR2 sequences are MNHEY and SVGAGI. The DNA for the CDR3 is TGTGCCAGCAGTTACTCGACCCCGGGCTCTGGAAACACCATATATTTT. Its protein is CASSYSTPGSGNTIYF.

The rearrangement links TRBV29-1 to TRBJ2-7, with 7 nucleotides matching TRBD2. CDR3 length: 12 amino acids. With 6 bases clipped from V and 9 bases from J, the junction kept 11 bases outside the gene matches. Germline V gives CDR1 SQVTM, CDR2 ANQGSEA. The CDR3 DNA reads TGCAGCGTGGGGGGGACCCAATCGGGGCAGTACTTC. Its translation is CSVGGTQSGQYF.

The V call is TRBV18, the J call TRBJ2-1; 7 positions match TRBD1. This CDR3 is 15 amino acids long. CDR1 and CDR2 from the germline V gene are KGHSH and LQKENI. Trimming removed 3 bases from V and 3 bases from J; junction bases left unmatched: 5. CDR3 coding DNA: TGTGCCAGCTCACCTGACAGGGTACTCTACAATGAGCAGTTCTTC. It translates to CASSPDRVLYNEQFF.

The V and J genes are TRBV7-9 and TRBJ1-2, with 8 bases identical to TRBD1. The CDR3 covers 17 residues. Germline V gene lookup returns CDR1 SEHNR and CDR2 FQNEAQ (reference sequence). V lost 6 bases and J lost 3; bases outside the gene matches: 15. The CDR3 DNA is TGTGCCAGCAGATCCGAACTGGGACAGGACCGCTACTATGGCTACACCTTC. It is translated as CASRSELGQDRYYGYTF.

The chain is built from TRBV29-1 and TRBJ1-5, with 8 bases that match TRBD1. Germline V gene sequence: CDR1 SQVTM, CDR2 ANQGSEA. The CDR3 loop spans 13 amino acids. Unmatched junction bases numbered 3, after V lost 5 bases and J lost 3 bases. This CDR3 reads CSVRDRLNQPQHF. For the CDR3, the DNA is TGCAGCGTTCGGGACAGGCTCAATCAGCCCCAGCATTTT. Full variable domain (remainder filled in from reference TRBV29-1 and TRBJ1-5): SAVISQKPSRDICQRGTSLTIQCQVDSQVTMMFWYRQQPGQSLTLIATANQGSEATYESGFVIDKFPISRPNLTFSTLTVSNMSPEDSSIYLCSVRDRLNQPQHFGDGTRLSIL.

The chain joins TRBV6-2 or TRBV6-3 to TRBJ1-6; D may be TRBD1 (5 bases). Trimming shortened V by 5 bases and J by 9 bases, and 14 bases separated the two germline ends. This CDR3 has 14 amino acids. Germline CDR1 and CDR2: MNHEY and SVGEGT. The CDR3 loop reads CASSVGTYGSPLHF. The DNA of the CDR3 is TGTGCCAGCAGTGTAGGGACCTATGGTTCACCCCTCCACTTT.

The CDR3 spells CASSEQGLAQHF. The CDR3 nucleotides are TGTGCCAGCAGTGAACAGGGGTTGGCCCAGCATTTT. J is TRBJ1-5 and V is TRBV6-1, with D perhaps matching TRBD1 (6 bases). The length of the CDR3 is 12 residues. The V gene's germline CDR1 is MNHNS and CDR2 SASEGT. The V and J ends lost 2 bases and 11 bases respectively, with 10 bases between them.

V usage is TRBV2 and J usage is TRBJ2-3, with 7 bases that match TRBD2. V lost 6 bases, J lost 0 bases, and 15 bases stayed unmatched. The germline CDR1 and CDR2 sequences are SNHLY and FYNNEI. This CDR3 has 18 amino acids. CDR3 DNA sequence: TGTGCCAGCAGCGAAAACCCCCAGCGGGGACTAAGCACAGATACGCAGTATTTT. The encoded protein is CASSENPQRGLSTDTQYF.

This clone was counted once. The chain uses TRBV19 and TRBJ2-1; a weak D match, TRBD2 (6 bases). This CDR3 is built from 16 residues. Germline CDR1 reads LNHDA; CDR2 reads SQIVND (reference sequence). V lost 3 bases and J 8 bases, leaving 20 bases between the germline ends. The CDR3 loop is CASSIEYGTVGYEQFF. The CDR3 DNA reads TGTGCCAGTAGTATCGAGTACGGGACTGTGGGTTATGAGCAGTTCTTC. The full variable domain, in which reference TRBV19 and TRBJ2-1 provide the parts outside the CDR3, is DGGITQSPKYLFRKEGQNVTLSCEQNLNHDAMYWYRQDPGQGLRLIYYSQIVNDFQKGDIAEGYSVSREKKESFPLTVTSAQKNPTAFYLCASSIEYGTVGYEQFFGPGTRLTVL.